The source of this TCR beta chain is a study of CD8+ T cells in alopecia areata. Isolated RNA was reverse transcribed into cDNA used as the sequencing template. Sequenced by immunoSEQ multiplex PCR; TCRdb stores in-frame clones only, minus some. Of 150,000 to 200,000 clones listed, under 60% are singletons. Treatment specified: oral pan-JAK inhibitor, 5-10 mg twice daily. The germline V and J ends were trimmed by 3 bases and 8 bases, with 16 bases remaining between them. The CDR3 runs 14 residues. CDR1 and CDR2 (germline): LGHNT, FRNRAP. The chain links TRBV12-5 to TRBJ1-2, with TRBD1 as a possible D gene (6 bases). The specimen comprised CD8+ T cells sorted from blood, sampled at week 24, from a patient treated with tofacitinib. The source is a human donor with alopecia areata. CDR3 sequence reads: CASGFSTGLSGYTF. The CDR3 DNA is TGTGCTAGTGGTTTTAGTACAGGGTTGAGCGGCTACACCTTC. Variable domain in full (rest from reference TRBV12-5 and TRBJ1-2): DARVTQTPRHKVTEMGQEVTMRCQPILGHNTVFWYRQTMMQGLELLAYFRNRAPLDDSGMPKDRFSAEMPDATLATLKIQPSEPRDSAVYFCASGFSTGLSGYTFGSGTRLTVV.